Following are 4 T cell receptor beta chains from one sample sequenced in a study of T-cell reconstitution after alpha-beta-depleted transplantation in children. Unique molecular identifiers were used in preparing the TCRbeta library. TCRdb recomputed calls from the PCR reads with MiXCR, one row per CDR3 protein. The sample lists 250,000 to 400,000 distinct CDR3 sequences; approximately 20% were seen once. The sample was PBMCs, mostly from graft donor cells, taken 180 days after TCRalphabeta/CD19-depleted stem cell transplant. These receptors all come from a male patient between 5 and 17 years old who had a stem cell transplant for acute lymphoblastic leukemia, so the T cells may come from the graft donor.

V and J are TRBV4-1 and TRBJ2-7, with 9 bases that match TRBD2. CDR1 MGHRA and CDR2 YSYEKL come from the germline V gene. There are 14 residues in the CDR3. V lost 3 bases and J lost 6; bases outside the gene matches: 6. The CDR3 sequence: CASSQAREGREQYF. The DNA of the CDR3 is TGCGCCAGCAGCCAGGCGCGGGAGGGCCGCGAGCAGTACTTC.

The V and J genes are TRBV20-1 and TRBJ2-7; D remains ambiguous. The V gene's germline CDR1 is DFQATT and CDR2 SNEGSKA (reference sequence). Trimming removed 1 base from V and 3 bases from J, with 1 base in between. The CDR3 has 10 residues. This CDR3 is CSARVYEQYF. In nucleotides, the CDR3 is TGCAGTGCTAGAGTCTACGAGCAGTACTTC.

This clonotype has only one observation. The chain employs TRBV12-3 or TRBV12-4 and TRBJ2-3; D gene uncertain. Trimming stripped 6 bases from V and 2 bases from J, with 12 bases between. The CDR3 runs 14 residues. The DNA of the CDR3 is TGTGCCAGCAGCCGGGCAGGATTCACAGATACGCAGTATTTT. Translating gives CASSRAGFTDTQYF.

The genes are TRBV20-1 and TRBJ2-3; 12 bases are shared with TRBD2. Germline V CDR1 and CDR2: DFQATT, SNEGSKA (reference sequence). The CDR3 extends over 16 amino acids. The V gene end was trimmed by 0 bases and the J gene end by 6 bases; junction bases not matched to a gene: 7. The CDR3 DNA is TGCAGTGCTAGAGATTTCCTAGCGGGAGGGGGCGATACGCAGTATTTT. Protein sequence: CSARDFLAGGGDTQYF.